The TCR beta chain described here comes from a study of T cell responses to AZD1222 COVID-19 vaccine. The V end lost 3 bases, the J end lost 5 bases, and 13 bases lay between the germline ends. This CDR3 spans 14 amino acids. The germline V gene encodes CDR1 MGHDK and CDR2 SYGVNS. Study conclusions and caveats: All repertoire sampling was performed exclusively after the peak T cell response.

Libraries were prepared by immunoSEQ multiplex PCR; TCRdb keeps only in-frame clonotypes and omits some of them. Among 130,000 to 150,000 clones listed, approximately 90% were seen once. For this clone: Its cognate antigen is unknown.

The receptor's source is an adult in good health. This chain uses TRBV25-1 with TRBJ2-5, with D possibly matching TRBD1 (5 bases). This material consisted of peripheral blood, taken on day 0 of AZD1222 vaccination. The CDR3 region is CASSEPQGWETQYF. CDR3 bases: TGTGCCAGCAGTGAGCCCCAGGGTTGGGAGACCCAGTACTTC.